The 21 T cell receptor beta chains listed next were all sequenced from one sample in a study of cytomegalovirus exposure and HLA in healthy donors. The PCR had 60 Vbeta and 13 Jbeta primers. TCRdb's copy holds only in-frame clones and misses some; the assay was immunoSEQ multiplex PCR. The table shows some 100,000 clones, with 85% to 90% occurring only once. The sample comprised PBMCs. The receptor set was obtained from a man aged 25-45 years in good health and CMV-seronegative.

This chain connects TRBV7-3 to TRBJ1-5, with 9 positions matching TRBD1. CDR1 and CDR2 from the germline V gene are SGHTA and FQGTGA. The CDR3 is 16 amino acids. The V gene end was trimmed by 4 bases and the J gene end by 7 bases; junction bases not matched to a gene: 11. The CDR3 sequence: CASSSGGTGNKQPQHF. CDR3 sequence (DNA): TGTGCCAGCAGCTCGGGGGGGACAGGGAATAAGCAGCCCCAGCATTTT.

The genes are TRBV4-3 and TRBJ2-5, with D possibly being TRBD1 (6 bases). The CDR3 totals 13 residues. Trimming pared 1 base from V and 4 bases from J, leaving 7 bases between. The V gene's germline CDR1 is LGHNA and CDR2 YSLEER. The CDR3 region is CASSQAQGETQYF. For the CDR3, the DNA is TGCGCCAGCAGCCAAGCACAGGGAGAGACCCAGTACTTC.

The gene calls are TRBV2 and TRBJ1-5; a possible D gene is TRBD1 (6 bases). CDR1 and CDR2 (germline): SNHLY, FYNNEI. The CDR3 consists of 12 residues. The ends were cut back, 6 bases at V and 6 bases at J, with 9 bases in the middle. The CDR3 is CASRQGSQPQHF. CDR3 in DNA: TGTGCCAGCAGACAGGGAAGTCAGCCCCAGCATTTT.

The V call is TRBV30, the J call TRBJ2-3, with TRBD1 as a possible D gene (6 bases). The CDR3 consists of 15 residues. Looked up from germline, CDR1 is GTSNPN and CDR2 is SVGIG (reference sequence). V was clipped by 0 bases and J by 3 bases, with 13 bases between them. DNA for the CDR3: TGTGCCTGGAGTGTGGGGGCCCGGCAGACAGATACGCAGTATTTT. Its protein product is CAWSVGARQTDTQYF.

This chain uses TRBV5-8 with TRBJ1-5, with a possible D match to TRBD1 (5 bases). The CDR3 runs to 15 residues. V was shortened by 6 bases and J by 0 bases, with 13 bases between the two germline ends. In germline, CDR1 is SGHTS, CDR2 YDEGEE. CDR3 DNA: TGTGCCAGCACCCCAGGGTTCTCTAGCAATCAGCCCCAGCATTTT. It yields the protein CASTPGFSSNQPQHF.

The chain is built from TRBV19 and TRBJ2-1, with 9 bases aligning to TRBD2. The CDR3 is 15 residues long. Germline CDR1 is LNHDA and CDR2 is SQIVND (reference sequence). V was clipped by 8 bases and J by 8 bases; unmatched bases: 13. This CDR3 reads CASERGAGGPHEQFF. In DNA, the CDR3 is TGTGCCAGTGAAAGAGGGGCGGGAGGGCCTCATGAGCAGTTCTTC.

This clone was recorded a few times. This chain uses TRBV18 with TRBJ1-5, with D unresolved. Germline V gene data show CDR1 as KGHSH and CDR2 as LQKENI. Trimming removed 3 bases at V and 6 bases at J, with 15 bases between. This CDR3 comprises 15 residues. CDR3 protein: CASSPTLGGSQPQHF. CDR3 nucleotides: TGTGCCAGCTCACCGACACTTGGAGGGAGTCAGCCCCAGCATTTT.

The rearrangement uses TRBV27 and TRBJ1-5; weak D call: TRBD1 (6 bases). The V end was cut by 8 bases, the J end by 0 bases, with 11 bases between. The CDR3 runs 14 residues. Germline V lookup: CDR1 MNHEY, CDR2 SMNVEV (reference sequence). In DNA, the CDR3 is TGTGCCAGCGGAGACAGGAATAGCAATCAGCCCCAGCATTTT. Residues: CASGDRNSNQPQHF.

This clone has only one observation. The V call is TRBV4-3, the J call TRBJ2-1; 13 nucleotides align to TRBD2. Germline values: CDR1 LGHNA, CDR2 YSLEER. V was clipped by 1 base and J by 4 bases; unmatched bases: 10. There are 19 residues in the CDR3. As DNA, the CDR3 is TGCGCCAGCAGCCAAGTGGAGGGGACTAGCGGGACCGGATACAATGAGCAGTTCTTC. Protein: CASSQVEGTSGTGYNEQFF.

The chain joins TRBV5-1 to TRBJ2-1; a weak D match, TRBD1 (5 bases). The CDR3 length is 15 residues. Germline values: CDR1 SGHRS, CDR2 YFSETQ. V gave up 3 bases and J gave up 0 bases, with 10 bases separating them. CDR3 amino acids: CASSWGGSSYNEQFF. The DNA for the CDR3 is TGCGCCAGCAGCTGGGGCGGAAGCTCCTACAATGAGCAGTTCTTC.

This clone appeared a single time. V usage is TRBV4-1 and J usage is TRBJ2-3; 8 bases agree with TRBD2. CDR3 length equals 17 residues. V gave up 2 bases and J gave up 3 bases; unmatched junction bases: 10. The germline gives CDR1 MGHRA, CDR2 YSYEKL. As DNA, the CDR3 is TGCGCCAGCAGCCAACCAAACCTAGCGGGCAGAACAGATACGCAGTATTTT. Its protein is CASSQPNLAGRTDTQYF.

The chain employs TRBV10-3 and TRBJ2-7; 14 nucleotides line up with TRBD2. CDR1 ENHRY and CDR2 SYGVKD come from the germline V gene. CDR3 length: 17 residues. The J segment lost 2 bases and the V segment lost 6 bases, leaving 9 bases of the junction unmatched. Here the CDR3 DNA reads TGTGCCATCAGAACGGGACTAGCGGGAGAGGGTACCTACGAGCAGTACTTC. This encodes CAIRTGLAGEGTYEQYF.

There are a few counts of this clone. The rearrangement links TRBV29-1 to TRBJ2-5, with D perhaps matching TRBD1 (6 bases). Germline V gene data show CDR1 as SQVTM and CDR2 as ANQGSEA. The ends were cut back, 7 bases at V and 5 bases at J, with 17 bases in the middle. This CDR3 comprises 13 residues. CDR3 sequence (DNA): TGCAGCGCCTACAGGGCCGACGAGGAGACCCAGTACTTC. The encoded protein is CSAYRADEETQYF.

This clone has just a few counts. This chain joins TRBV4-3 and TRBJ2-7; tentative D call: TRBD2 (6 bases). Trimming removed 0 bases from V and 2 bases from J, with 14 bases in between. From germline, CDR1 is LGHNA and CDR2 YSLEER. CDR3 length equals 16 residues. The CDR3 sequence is CASSQDSLAQTYEQYF. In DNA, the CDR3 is TGCGCCAGCAGCCAAGATTCGCTAGCGCAAACCTACGAGCAGTACTTC.

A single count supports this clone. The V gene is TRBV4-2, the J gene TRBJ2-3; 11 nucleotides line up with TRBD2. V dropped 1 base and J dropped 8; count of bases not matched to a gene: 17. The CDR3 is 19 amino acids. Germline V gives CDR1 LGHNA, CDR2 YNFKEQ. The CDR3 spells CASSQGMLAGGEPGGTQYF. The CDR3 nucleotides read TGTGCCAGCAGCCAAGGGATGCTAGCGGGGGGCGAACCGGGCGGTACGCAGTATTTT.

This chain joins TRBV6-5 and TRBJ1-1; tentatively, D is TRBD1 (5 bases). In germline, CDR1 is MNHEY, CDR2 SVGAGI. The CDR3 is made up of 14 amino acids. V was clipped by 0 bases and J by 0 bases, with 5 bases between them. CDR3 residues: CASSYSTVNTEAFF. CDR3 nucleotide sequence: TGTGCCAGCAGTTACTCGACAGTGAACACTGAAGCTTTCTTT.

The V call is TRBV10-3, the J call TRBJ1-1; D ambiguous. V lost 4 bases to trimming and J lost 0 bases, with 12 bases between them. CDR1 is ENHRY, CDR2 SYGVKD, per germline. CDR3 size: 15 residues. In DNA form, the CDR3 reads TGTGCCATCAGTGCGCAGAGTGGAGTGAACACTGAAGCTTTCTTT. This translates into CAISAQSGVNTEAFF.

The CDR3 coding sequence is TGTGCCAGCAGCCAAGCGTACGAGCAGTACTTC. Its translation is CASSQAYEQYF. The rearrangement links TRBV14 to TRBJ2-7; the D is unclear. Germline loops: CDR1 SGHDN, CDR2 FVKESK. V lost 1 base and J lost 4, with 2 bases in between. This CDR3 has 11 residues.

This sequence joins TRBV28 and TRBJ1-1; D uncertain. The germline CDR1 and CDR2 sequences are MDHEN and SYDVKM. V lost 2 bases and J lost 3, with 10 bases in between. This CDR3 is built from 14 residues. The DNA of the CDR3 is TGTGCCAGCAGTTTAGTGCAGTTCCACACTGAAGCTTTCTTT. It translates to CASSLVQFHTEAFF.

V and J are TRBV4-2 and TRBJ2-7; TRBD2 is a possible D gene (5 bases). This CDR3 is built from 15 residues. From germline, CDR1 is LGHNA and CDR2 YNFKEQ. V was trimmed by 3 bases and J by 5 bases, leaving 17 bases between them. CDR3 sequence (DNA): TGTGCCAGCAGCCATTACATGGAGGTTGTACACGAGCAGTACTTC. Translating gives CASSHYMEVVHEQYF.

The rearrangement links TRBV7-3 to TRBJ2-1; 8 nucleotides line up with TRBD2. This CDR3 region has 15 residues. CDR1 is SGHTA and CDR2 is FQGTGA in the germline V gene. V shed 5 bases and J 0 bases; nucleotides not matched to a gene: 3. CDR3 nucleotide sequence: TGTGCCAGCAGCCTGAGCGGGAGCTCCTACAATGAGCAGTTCTTC. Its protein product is CASSLSGSSYNEQFF.